The clone carrying this T cell receptor beta chain appeared a few times. The antigen is not known. The sample is drawn from a study of identical twins. Study-level findings and limits: Some out-of-frame alpha sequences were shared by twins, and these showed excess low generation probability.

V gave up 4 bases and J gave up 6 bases; unmatched junction bases: 13. The germline V gene encodes CDR1 LGHDT and CDR2 YNNKEL (reference sequence). The CDR3 length is 18 residues. TCRdb reanalysed the 5' RACE reads using MiXCR and keeps one entry per CDR3 protein. Here the sample spans about 720,000 distinct CDR3 sequences, about 9.4% being singletons. The same sample was also used in a study of yellow fever vaccine responses in identical twins.

This chain links TRBV3-1 with TRBJ1-4, with 11 bases matching TRBD1. The sequence was obtained from a woman between 18 and 29 years old in good health. The sequencing input was PBMCs. CDR3 DNA: TGTGCCAGCAGCCTCCGGACAGGGGGCGTTATGAACGATGAAAAACTGTTTTTT. The encoded protein is CASSLRTGGVMNDEKLFF. Filled out from reference TRBV3-1 and TRBJ1-4, the complete variable domain reads DTAVSQTPKYLVTQMGNDKSIKCEQNLGHDTMYWYKQDSKKFLKIMFSYNNKELIINETVPNRFSPKSPDKAHLNLHINSLELGDSAVYFCASSLRTGGVMNDEKLFFGSGTQLSVL.